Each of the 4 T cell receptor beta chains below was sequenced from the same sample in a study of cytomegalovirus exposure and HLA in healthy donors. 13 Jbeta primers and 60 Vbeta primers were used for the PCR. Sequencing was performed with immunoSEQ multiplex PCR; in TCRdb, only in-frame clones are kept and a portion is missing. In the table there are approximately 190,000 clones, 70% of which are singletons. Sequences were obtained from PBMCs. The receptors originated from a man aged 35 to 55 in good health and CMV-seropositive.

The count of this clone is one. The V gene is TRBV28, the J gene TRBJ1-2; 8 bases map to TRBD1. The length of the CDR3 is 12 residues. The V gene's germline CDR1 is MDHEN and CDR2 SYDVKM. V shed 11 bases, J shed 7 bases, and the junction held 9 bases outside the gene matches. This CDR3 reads CALGQGAVGYTF. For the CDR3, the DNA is TGTGCCCTCGGACAGGGAGCGGTTGGCTACACCTTC.

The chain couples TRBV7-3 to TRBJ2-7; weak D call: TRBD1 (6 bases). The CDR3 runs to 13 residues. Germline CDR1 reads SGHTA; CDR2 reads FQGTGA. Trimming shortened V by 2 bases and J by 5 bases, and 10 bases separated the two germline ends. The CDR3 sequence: CASSLGGANEQYF. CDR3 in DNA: TGTGCCAGCAGCTTAGGGGGCGCTAACGAGCAGTACTTC.

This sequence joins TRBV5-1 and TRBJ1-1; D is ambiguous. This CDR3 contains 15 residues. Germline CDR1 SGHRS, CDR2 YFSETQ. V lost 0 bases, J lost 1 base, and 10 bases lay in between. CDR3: CASSLEAGRNTEAFF. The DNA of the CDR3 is TGCGCCAGCAGCTTGGAAGCAGGCCGGAACACTGAAGCTTTCTTT.

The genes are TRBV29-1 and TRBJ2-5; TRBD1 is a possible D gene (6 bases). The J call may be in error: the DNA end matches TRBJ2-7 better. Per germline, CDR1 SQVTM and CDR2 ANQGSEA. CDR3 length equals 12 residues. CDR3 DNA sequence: TGCAGCGCCTCAGGGGATTTGCGCGAGCAGTACTTC. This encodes CSASGDLREQYF.